These 14 T cell receptor beta chains were all obtained from the same sample, sequenced in a study of T-cell memory formation after mild COVID-19. TCRdb re-called the 5' RACE reads through MiXCR, storing one row per CDR3 protein. The sample holds roughly 110,000 distinct CDR3 sequences, approximately 22% seen once. The sample comprised PBMCs or a T cell subset sorted from them (not recorded which). The receptors shown here come from a man in his late teens or twenties who had mild COVID-19 (a few samples of this study predate the infection). Cell type and time point are not known.

There are a few counts of this clonotype. The chain uses TRBV29-1 and TRBJ2-2, with TRBD1 as a possible D gene (5 bases). The CDR3 runs 12 residues. Trimming shortened V by 4 bases and J by 6 bases, and 9 bases separated the two germline ends. The germline CDR1 and CDR2 sequences are SQVTM and ANQGSEA. The DNA for the CDR3 is TGCAGCGTTGTCAAGGGGTCCGGGGAGCTGTTTTTT. Its translation is CSVVKGSGELFF.

This clonotype was recorded a few times. The chain combines TRBV4-1 with TRBJ2-3, with D perhaps matching TRBD1 or TRBD2 (5 bases each). The CDR3 covers 17 residues. Germline V gene lookup returns CDR1 MGHRA and CDR2 YSYEKL. V lost 0 bases and J 0 bases, leaving 13 bases between the germline ends. In DNA, the CDR3 is TGCGCCAGCAGCCAAGATGAGGGGCTCAGGAGCACAGATACGCAGTATTTT. The encoded protein is CASSQDEGLRSTDTQYF.

V is TRBV29-1 and J is TRBJ1-1, with D possibly TRBD1 on 5 matching bases. V was trimmed by 4 bases and J by 0 bases, leaving 9 bases between them. CDR3 length: 13 residues. The germline V gene encodes CDR1 SQVTM and CDR2 ANQGSEA. The CDR3 here is CSVASGLNTEAFF. The CDR3 nucleotides are TGCAGCGTTGCCTCAGGGTTGAACACTGAAGCTTTCTTT. Combining the CDR3 with reference TRBV29-1 and TRBJ1-1 gives the whole variable domain SAVISQKPSRDICQRGTSLTIQCQVDSQVTMMFWYRQQPGQSLTLIATANQGSEATYESGFVIDKFPISRPNLTFSTLTVSNMSPEDSSIYLCSVASGLNTEAFFGQGTRLTVV.

The gene calls are TRBV4-3 and TRBJ2-2, with a possible D match to TRBD1 (6 bases). V was trimmed by 4 bases and J by 5 bases, leaving 11 bases between them. Germline CDR1 is LGHNA and CDR2 is YSLEER. This CDR3 has 14 residues. The CDR3 coding sequence is TGCGCCAGCAGCCCTTACAGGGAGACCGGGGAGCTGTTTTTT. It codes for CASSPYRETGELFF.

This clonotype was recorded at least ten times. V and J are TRBV29-1 and TRBJ2-1, with D unclear. V lost 3 bases to trimming and J lost 1 base, with 10 bases between them. The CDR3 runs to 14 residues. Germline CDR1 reads SQVTM; CDR2 reads ANQGSEA. The DNA for the CDR3 is TGCAGCGTTGACATCGGAGTGTCCTACAATGAGCAGTTCTTC. Protein product: CSVDIGVSYNEQFF.

This clonotype has a handful of counts. The genes are TRBV12-3 or TRBV12-4 and TRBJ1-1, with unresolved D. Trimming took off 1 base at V and 0 bases at J, with 6 bases between the two ends. The CDR3 length is 14 residues. CDR3: CASSLGRMNTEAFF. In DNA, the CDR3 is TGTGCCAGCAGTTTAGGACGGATGAACACTGAAGCTTTCTTT.

This clonotype turned up a few times. CDR3 DNA: TGCGCCAGCAGCATGACTATAGCGGGGGGCCACTACGAGCAGTACTTC. This codes for CASSMTIAGGHYEQYF. This chain connects TRBV5-1 to TRBJ2-7; 10 bases fit TRBD2. This CDR3 contains 16 residues. CDR1 is SGHRS, CDR2 YFSETQ, per germline. V was clipped by 4 bases and J by 3 bases; unmatched bases: 10.

This chain uses TRBV5-1 with TRBJ2-2; a weak D match, TRBD2 (5 bases). Per germline, CDR1 SGHRS and CDR2 YFSETQ. Trimming pared 6 bases from V and 1 base from J, leaving 19 bases between. The CDR3 is made up of 17 amino acids. CDR3 sequence reads: CASTTEEVLMNTGELFF. The CDR3 DNA reads as TGCGCCAGCACCACCGAGGAGGTCCTTATGAACACCGGGGAGCTGTTTTTT.

The chain carries TRBV19 and TRBJ1-5, with a possible D match to TRBD1 (6 bases). Trimming took 3 bases from V and 7 from J, leaving 13 bases between them. This CDR3 spans 14 amino acids. Germline CDR1 reads LNHDA; CDR2 reads SQIVND (reference sequence). The CDR3 is CASSISSGEQPQHF. The CDR3 nucleotides read TGTGCCAGTAGTATTTCGTCAGGGGAACAGCCCCAGCATTTT.

This rearrangement joins TRBV6-1 to TRBJ1-1; D is unclear. V gave up 4 bases and J gave up 3 bases, with 15 bases separating them. CDR1 and CDR2 from the germline V gene are MNHNS and SASEGT. CDR3 length equals 15 residues. CDR3 sequence reads: CASSVEGWRYTEAFF. CDR3 sequence (DNA): TGTGCCAGCAGTGTGGAGGGATGGAGGTACACTGAAGCTTTCTTT.

This clonotype was counted a few times. The V gene is TRBV27, the J gene TRBJ2-5, with D perhaps TRBD2 (5 bases). Germline loops: CDR1 MNHEY, CDR2 SMNVEV (reference sequence). The V gene lost 5 bases and the J gene lost 5 bases, with 12 bases spanning the gap. The CDR3 is 13 amino acids. The CDR3 protein is CASSLPGGETQYF. The CDR3 DNA is TGTGCCAGCAGTCTGCCCGGCGGGGAGACCCAGTACTTC.

The J gene is TRBJ2-7, the V gene TRBV7-9; the D is unclear. Germline assignment: CDR1 SEHNR and CDR2 FQNEAQ (reference sequence). CDR3 size: 12 residues. V gave up 5 bases and J gave up 0 bases, with 5 bases separating them. The CDR3, as DNA: TGTGCCAGCAGCAAGTACTCCTACGAGCAGTACTTC. It translates to CASSKYSYEQYF.

This clonotype was counted between two and nine times. The chain carries TRBV6-2 or TRBV6-3 and TRBJ2-7, with 10 bases lining up with TRBD2. Per germline, CDR1 MNHEY and CDR2 SVGEGT. The CDR3 length is 14 residues. The J segment lost 2 bases and the V segment lost 4 bases, leaving 2 bases of the junction unmatched. The CDR3 bases are TGTGCCAGCAGTTCAGGACTAGCGGCCTACGAGCAGTACTTC. Its protein is CASSSGLAAYEQYF.

The V call is TRBV7-7, the J call TRBJ2-7; D uncertain. Looked up from germline, CDR1 is SSHAT and CDR2 is FNYEAQ (reference sequence). The CDR3 sequence is 13 residues long. Trimming took off 6 bases at V and 3 bases at J, with 12 bases between the two ends. The CDR3 DNA is TGTGCCAGCAGTCAAGGACCCTTCTACGAGCAGTACTTC. Amino acid sequence: CASSQGPFYEQYF.